These 10 T cell receptor beta chains were all obtained from the same sample, sequenced in a study of vaccination effects on CD4 cells after COVID-19. Clones were sequenced by immunoSEQ multiplex PCR, and TCRdb holds only the in-frame ones, with some missing. Of 70,000 to 75,000 clones detected, approximately 71% appear once; the ten largest clones hold approximately 2%. Culture lasted over 9 days before CD4+ T cell isolation. Their recognized antigens are unknown. The material sequenced was CD4+ T cells from PBMCs cultured without peptide, taken before COVID-19 vaccination. The receptors were sampled from a human donor who received a COVID-19 vaccine.

The chain carries TRBV27 and TRBJ1-2; D gene unclear. Per the germline V gene, CDR1 is MNHEY and CDR2 is SMNVEV (reference sequence). V was shortened by 0 bases and J by 4 bases, with 6 bases between the two germline ends. This CDR3 is built from 13 residues. The CDR3 DNA follows: TGTGCCAGCAGTTTATCAGCACGCTATGGCTACACCTTC. Residues: CASSLSARYGYTF.

The chain has TRBV11-3 and TRBJ2-2, with a tentative D call TRBD2 (6 bases). This CDR3 has 14 amino acids. The germline V gene has CDR1 SGHNT and CDR2 YENEEA. V dropped 10 bases and J dropped 0 bases, with 12 bases sitting between them. The CDR3 here is CATRRGANTGELFF. DNA for the CDR3: TGTGCCACTAGGAGGGGTGCGAACACCGGGGAGCTGTTTTTT.

The gene calls are TRBV10-3 and TRBJ1-1; 12 bases align to TRBD1. Germline assignment: CDR1 ENHRY and CDR2 SYGVKD. This CDR3 comprises 16 residues. Trimming at V came to 9 bases and at J to 1 base, leaving 9 bases not matched to a gene. The CDR3 here is CAIRPGQGAENTEAFF. CDR3 in DNA: TGTGCCATTAGACCGGGACAGGGGGCGGAGAACACTGAAGCTTTCTTT.

This chain joins TRBV5-1 and TRBJ1-1, with TRBD1 matching 7 bases. The J segment lost 7 bases and the V segment lost 2 bases, leaving 8 bases of the junction unmatched. The germline V gene encodes CDR1 SGHRS and CDR2 YFSETQ. The CDR3 consists of 14 residues. DNA of the CDR3: TGCGCCAGCAGCTTAGGGACAGCCAGGGATGAAGCTTTCTTT. This encodes CASSLGTARDEAFF.

The V call is TRBV21-1, the J call TRBJ2-7. TRBV21-1 is described as a pseudogene. This CDR3 region has 15 residues. In DNA, the CDR3 is TGTGCCAGCAGCAGTCTGGGGACGGTCGTAATCGAGCAGTACGTC. Protein product: CASSSLGTVVIEQYV.

The chain couples TRBV30 to TRBJ2-2, with D unclear. Between the trimmed V and J ends, which lost 7 bases and 2 bases, there was a span of 11 bases. Germline V lookup: CDR1 GTSNPN, CDR2 SVGIG (reference sequence). The CDR3 sequence is 13 residues long. CDR3 sequence (DNA): TGTGCCTACCTCTCTATTAACACCGGGGAGCTGTTTTTT. Protein sequence: CAYLSINTGELFF.

The chain is built from TRBV7-2 and TRBJ2-2; no clear D. In germline, CDR1 is SGHTA, CDR2 FQGNSA. This CDR3 is 16 amino acids long. Trimming stripped 1 base from V and 0 bases from J, with 9 bases between. The CDR3 here is CASSLVSRPNTGELFF. The CDR3 coding sequence is TGTGCCAGCAGCTTAGTTAGCCGGCCGAACACCGGGGAGCTGTTTTTT. The entire variable domain, with the rest obtained from reference TRBV7-2 and TRBJ2-2, is as follows: GAGVSQSPSNKVTEKGKDVELRCDPISGHTALYWYRQSLGQGLEFLIYFQGNSAPDKSGLPSDRFSAERTGGSVSTLTIQRTQQEDSAVYLCASSLVSRPNTGELFFGEGSRLTVL.

The chain uses TRBV7-8 and TRBJ1-1; D call uncertain. V was clipped by 4 bases and J by 0 bases, with 9 bases between them. This CDR3 has 14 amino acids. Germline V lookup: CDR1 SGHVS, CDR2 FQNEAQ. CDR3 DNA sequence: TGTGCCAGCAGCTCAGGCTACATGAACACTGAAGCTTTCTTT. Amino acids: CASSSGYMNTEAFF.

The V call is TRBV14, the J call TRBJ1-2, with no clear D. Germline V gene sequence: CDR1 SGHDN, CDR2 FVKESK. The CDR3 runs 13 residues. Trimming removed 4 bases at V and 8 bases at J, with 14 bases between. The DNA for the CDR3 is TGTGCCAGCAGCCGCGCGGTGGCTCTAGGCTACACCTTC. Translating gives CASSRAVALGYTF.

This chain connects TRBV18 to TRBJ2-5; a possible D gene is TRBD1 (6 bases). Germline values: CDR1 KGHSH, CDR2 LQKENI. Trimming pared 3 bases from V and 5 bases from J, leaving 13 bases between. CDR3 length: 14 amino acids. The CDR3 nucleotides are TGTGCCAGCTCACCCCGACAGGTAACGGAGACCCAGTACTTC. Its protein product is CASSPRQVTETQYF. Supplemented by reference TRBV18 and TRBJ2-5, the full variable domain reads NAGVMQNPRHLVRRRGQEARLRCSPMKGHSHVYWYRQLPEEGLKFMVYLQKENIIDESGMPKERFSAEFPKEGPSILRIQQVVRGDSAAYFCASSPRQVTETQYFGPGTRLLVL.